The T cell receptor beta chain under discussion was sequenced for a study of T cell repertoires in cytomegalovirus infection. Across the whole study: Newly reported HLA-C-restricted and thoroughly characterized HLA-B-restricted CMV epitopes were employed. TCR beta signatures that were public indicated CMV infection and matching HLA type.

Points from the study as a whole: Dominant in the ex vivo response were TCR beta clonotypes restricted by HLA-C and specific for CMV. Summed public TCR beta family frequency identified CMV carriers bearing the relevant HLA.

CDR3 length: 17 amino acids. Germline V gene data show CDR1 as LGHDT and CDR2 as YNNKEL (reference sequence). J was trimmed by 2 bases and V by 0 bases; bases with no gene match: 7. A single record per CDR3 protein comes from TCRdb applying MiXCR to the reads. The sample has 900,000 to 950,000 distinct CDR3 sequences, 30% to 40% seen once. As for this clonotype: What it binds is not known.

The sequence was obtained from a human donor in good health (CMV status not recorded). Some clones in this sample may be carry-over from other donors' samples. Here the sequenced sample was cultured CD8+ T cells from PBMCs, taken from culture after CMV antigen stimulation. V usage is TRBV3-1 and J usage is TRBJ2-3; 8 bases fit TRBD2. The CDR3 loop reads CASSQDVAGGSTDTQYF. CDR3 nucleotides: TGTGCCAGCAGCCAAGATGTGGCGGGGGGTTCCACAGATACGCAGTATTTT.